A single sample gave rise to the 14 T cell receptor beta chains below, sequenced in a study of OX40 agonist ivuxolimab in advanced cancers. Generated by immunoSEQ multiplex PCR, the TCRdb table keeps only in-frame clones and is missing some. The data hold fewer than 55,000 clones, with around 87% observed a single time. Sequencing was performed on CD4+ or CD8+ T cells sorted from blood, taken in a trial of the OX40 agonist ivuxolimab. All receptors derive from an adult with an advanced solid tumor such as melanoma, head and neck, liver or kidney cancer.

This clone appeared once. The V call is TRBV15, the J call TRBJ2-4; 9 bases agree with TRBD1. V lost 6 bases, J lost 5 bases, and 8 bases stayed unmatched. This CDR3 is 15 amino acids long. The germline gives CDR1 LNHNV, CDR2 YYDKDF (reference sequence). The CDR3 protein is CATSPGQGSENIQYF. The CDR3 DNA reads TGTGCCACCAGTCCGGGACAGGGATCAGAAAACATTCAGTACTTC. The full variable domain, its missing parts supplied by reference TRBV15 and TRBJ2-4, is DAMVIQNPRYQVTQFGKPVTLSCSQTLNHNVMYWYQQKSSQAPKLLFHYYDKDFNNEADTPDNFQSRRPNTSFCFLDIRSPGLGDTAMYLCATSPGQGSENIQYFGAGTRLSVL.

The CDR3 loop is CASSQVHGSVGELFF. The CDR3 DNA reads as TGCGCCAGCAGCCAAGTTCACGGGTCAGTCGGGGAGCTGTTTTTT. This sequence joins TRBV4-1 and TRBJ2-2; the D is unclear. This CDR3 comprises 15 residues. Trimming stripped 1 base from V and 7 bases from J, with 13 bases between. Germline CDR1 MGHRA, CDR2 YSYEKL.

Only a few counts were recorded for this clone. The rearrangement links TRBV7-2 to TRBJ1-5; D may be TRBD1 (5 bases). This CDR3 has 18 amino acids. Germline-derived CDR1 and CDR2 are SGHTA and FQGNSA. V shed 5 bases and J shed 6 bases, with 26 bases lying between them. In DNA, the CDR3 is TGTGCCAGCAGCCAACGAACCGGGGCAGGGCCTGCGAGTCAGCCCCAGCATTTT. Amino acids: CASSQRTGAGPASQPQHF.

This chain links TRBV28 with TRBJ2-1; 7 positions agree with TRBD1. Germline trimming cut 5 bases from V and 10 bases from J; bases unmatched to any gene: 2. The CDR3 runs 11 residues. Germline V gene sequence: CDR1 MDHEN, CDR2 SYDVKM. CDR3 in amino acids: CASSRDSEQFF. CDR3 in DNA: TGTGCCAGCAGTCGGGACAGCGAGCAGTTCTTC.

This CDR3 is CASSLAWGYGYTF. In DNA, the CDR3 is TGTGCCAGCAGCTTAGCCTGGGGGTATGGCTACACCTTC. V gene TRBV7-9 combines with J gene TRBJ1-2, with D tentatively TRBD1 (5 bases). The CDR3 has 13 residues. From germline, CDR1 is SEHNR and CDR2 FQNEAQ (reference sequence). Trimming shortened V by 0 bases and J by 5 bases, and 7 bases separated the two germline ends.

This clone appeared a few times. The rearrangement joins TRBV9 to TRBJ1-1; a possible D gene is TRBD1 (6 bases). Looked up from germline, CDR1 is SGDLS and CDR2 is YYNGEE. Trimming took 0 bases from V and 1 from J, leaving 7 bases between them. CDR3 size: 14 residues. The CDR3 coding sequence is TGTGCCAGCAGCGTAGCAGGGGAGAACACTGAAGCTTTCTTT. Translation: CASSVAGENTEAFF.

This clone was picked up one time. The chain links TRBV6-6 to TRBJ1-3; D gene ambiguous. Germline-derived CDR1 and CDR2 are MNHNY and SVGAGI (reference sequence). CDR3 size: 14 residues. Trimming shortened V by 10 bases and J by 0 bases, and 13 bases separated the two germline ends. The CDR3 DNA reads as TGTGCCACCGGACTGGGGAACTCTGGAAACACCATATATTTT. It specifies CATGLGNSGNTIYF.

This clone was seen once. The rearrangement uses TRBV28 and TRBJ2-7, with D possibly being TRBD2 (5 bases). Germline loops: CDR1 MDHEN, CDR2 SYDVKM. CDR3 length equals 12 residues. V was cut by 7 bases and J by 4 bases, with 11 bases left in between. The CDR3 reads CASIGGRYEQYF. As DNA, the CDR3 is TGTGCCAGCATCGGAGGACGGTACGAGCAGTACTTC.

The V and J genes are TRBV5-1 and TRBJ1-4; no definite D call. Trimming shortened V by 2 bases and J by 8 bases, and 7 bases separated the two germline ends. The CDR3 is made up of 12 amino acids. Per the germline V gene, CDR1 is SGHRS and CDR2 is YFSETQ. Here the CDR3 DNA reads TGCGCCAGCAGCTTTGAAGGGGAAAAACTGTTTTTT. Translating gives CASSFEGEKLFF.

V usage is TRBV25-1 and J usage is TRBJ1-2, with D possibly TRBD1 on 5 matching bases. CDR1 is MGHDK and CDR2 is SYGVNS in the germline V gene. The V and J ends lost 5 bases and 4 bases respectively, with 8 bases between them. The CDR3 spans 12 residues. The CDR3 sequence is CASSRQGYGYTF. CDR3 DNA: TGTGCCAGCAGTCGGCAGGGCTATGGCTACACCTTC.

The chain joins TRBV6-6 to TRBJ1-5; no firm D call. This CDR3 has 13 residues. Germline V CDR1 and CDR2: MNHNY, SVGAGI (reference sequence). V shed 0 bases and J shed 8 bases, with 8 bases lying between them. The CDR3 nucleotides are TGTGCCAGCAGTTACTCGAGGGAGAAGCCCCAGCATTTT. Translated, it gives CASSYSREKPQHF.

The CDR3 sequence is CASSYGSGTANTEAFF. The CDR3 region has the DNA TGTGCCAGCAGCTATGGGTCCGGGACAGCCAACACTGAAGCTTTCTTT. The genes are TRBV7-9 and TRBJ1-1; TRBD1 matches 7 bases. V dropped 4 bases and J dropped 2; count of bases not matched to a gene: 10. CDR1 and CDR2 (germline): SEHNR, FQNEAQ (reference sequence). The CDR3 sequence is 16 residues long.

This clone was picked up a small number of times. This chain links TRBV28 with TRBJ1-2; 7 nucleotides line up with TRBD1. Germline CDR1 MDHEN, CDR2 SYDVKM. After removal of 6 bases from V and 10 bases from J, the junction contained 14 bases not matched to a gene. The CDR3 has 14 residues. The CDR3 loop is CASSPLEGAGVYTF. The CDR3 nucleotides read TGTGCCAGCAGCCCGCTTGAGGGGGCTGGTGTCTACACCTTC.

This clone was observed once. This chain uses TRBV5-1 with TRBJ1-6; 7 bases fit TRBD1. V dropped 4 bases and J dropped 6; count of bases not matched to a gene: 7. Germline loops: CDR1 SGHRS, CDR2 YFSETQ. The CDR3 is 15 residues long. CDR3 amino acids: CASSPTDRTNSPLHF. The CDR3 coding sequence is TGCGCCAGCAGCCCCACGGACAGGACTAATTCACCCCTCCACTTT.